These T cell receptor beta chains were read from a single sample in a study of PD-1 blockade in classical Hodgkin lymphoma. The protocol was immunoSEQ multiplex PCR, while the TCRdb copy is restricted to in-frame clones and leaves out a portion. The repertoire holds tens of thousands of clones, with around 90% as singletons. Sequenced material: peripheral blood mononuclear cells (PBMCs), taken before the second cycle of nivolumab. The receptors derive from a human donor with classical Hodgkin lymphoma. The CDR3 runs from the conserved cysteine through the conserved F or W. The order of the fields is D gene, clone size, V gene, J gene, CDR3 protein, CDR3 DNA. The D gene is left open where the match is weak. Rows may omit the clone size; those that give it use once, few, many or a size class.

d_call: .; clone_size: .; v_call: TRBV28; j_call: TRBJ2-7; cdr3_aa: CASSEGPPPYEQYF; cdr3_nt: TGTGCCAGCAGTGAGGGCCCTCCGCCCTACGAGCAGTACTTC
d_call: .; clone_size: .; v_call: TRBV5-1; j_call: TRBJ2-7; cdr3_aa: CASSVGPPSHEQYF; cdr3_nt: TGCGCCAGCAGCGTGGGACCGCCATCACACGAGCAGTACTTC
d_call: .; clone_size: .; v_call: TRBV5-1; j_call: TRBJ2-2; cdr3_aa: CASSYGAYTGELFF; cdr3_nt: TGCGCCAGCAGCTACGGGGCTTACACCGGGGAGCTGTTTTTT
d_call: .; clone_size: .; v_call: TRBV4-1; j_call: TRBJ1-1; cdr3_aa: CASSQGDGTGNTEAFF; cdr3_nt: TGCGCCAGCAGCCAAGGCGACGGGACTGGGAACACTGAAGCTTTCTTT
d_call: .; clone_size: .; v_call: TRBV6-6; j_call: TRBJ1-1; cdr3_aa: CASRGTAIDTEAFF; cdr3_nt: TGTGCCAGCAGGGGGACTGCGATCGACACTGAAGCTTTCTTT
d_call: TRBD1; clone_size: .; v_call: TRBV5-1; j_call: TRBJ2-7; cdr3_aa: CASSWTGGSSYEQYF; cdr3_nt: TGCGCCAGCAGCTGGACAGGGGGCAGCTCCTACGAGCAGTACTTC
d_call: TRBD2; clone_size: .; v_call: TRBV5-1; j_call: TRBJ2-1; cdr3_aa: CASSLEGREGYNEQFF; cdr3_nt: TGCGCCAGCAGCTTGGAGGGGCGGGAGGGCTACAATGAGCAGTTCTTC
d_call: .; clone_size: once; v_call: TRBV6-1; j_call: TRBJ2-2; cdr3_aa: CASREGNTGELFF; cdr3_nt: TGTGCCAGCAGGGAAGGTAACACCGGGGAGCTGTTTTTT
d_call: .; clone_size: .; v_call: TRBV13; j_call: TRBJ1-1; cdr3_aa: CASSLGSEAFF; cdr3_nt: TGTGCCAGCAGCTTAGGGAGTGAAGCTTTCTTT
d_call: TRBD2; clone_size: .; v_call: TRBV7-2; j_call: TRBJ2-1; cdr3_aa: CASSSRQRGGHNEQFF; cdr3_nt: TGTGCCAGCAGCTCAAGACAGCGGGGGGGTCACAATGAGCAGTTCTTC
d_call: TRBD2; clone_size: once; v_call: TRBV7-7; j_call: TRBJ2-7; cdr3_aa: CASSFTQSKWEGDHYEQYF; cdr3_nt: TGTGCCAGCAGCTTCACCCAATCGAAATGGGAGGGAGACCACTACGAGCAGTACTTC
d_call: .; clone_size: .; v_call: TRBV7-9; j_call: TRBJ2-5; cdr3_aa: CASSGWDVYGETQYF; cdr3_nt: TGTGCCAGCAGCGGTTGGGATGTTTACGGGGAGACCCAGTACTTC
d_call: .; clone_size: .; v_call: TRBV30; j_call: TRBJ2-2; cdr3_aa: CAWSVLEGGELFF; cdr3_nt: TGTGCCTGGAGTGTACTTGAGGGCGGGGAGCTGTTTTTT
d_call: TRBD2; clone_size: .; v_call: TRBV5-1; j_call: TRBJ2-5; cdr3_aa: CASSLTRAGVDQAQYF; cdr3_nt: TGCGCCAGCAGCTTGACCCGAGCGGGGGTGGACCAGGCCCAGTACTTC
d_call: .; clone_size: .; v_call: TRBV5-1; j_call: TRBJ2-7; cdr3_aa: CASREGIRLYEQYF; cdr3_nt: TGCGCCAGCAGGGAGGGGATTCGACTATACGAGCAGTACTTC
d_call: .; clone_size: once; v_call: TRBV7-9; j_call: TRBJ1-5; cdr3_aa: CASSLGGERPQHF; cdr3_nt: TGTGCCAGCAGCTTAGGGGGAGAGCGGCCCCAGCATTTT
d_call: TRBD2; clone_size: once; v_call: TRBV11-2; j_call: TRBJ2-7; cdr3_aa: CASSLDRGTSGAYEQYF; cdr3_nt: TGTGCCAGCAGCTTAGATCGGGGGACTAGCGGAGCCTACGAGCAGTACTTC
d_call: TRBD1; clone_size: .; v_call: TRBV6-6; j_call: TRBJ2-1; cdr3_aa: CASRPSEGKGANEQFF; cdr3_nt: TGTGCCAGCAGACCCAGCGAGGGAAAGGGGGCCAATGAGCAGTTCTTC
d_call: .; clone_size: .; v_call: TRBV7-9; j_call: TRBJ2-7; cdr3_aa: CASSYREHYEQYF; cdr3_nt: TGTGCCAGCAGCTACAGGGAACACTACGAGCAGTACTTC
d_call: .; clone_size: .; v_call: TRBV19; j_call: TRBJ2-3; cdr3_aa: CASSIGVDTQYF; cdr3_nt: TGTGCCAGTAGTATAGGTGTAGATACGCAGTATTTT
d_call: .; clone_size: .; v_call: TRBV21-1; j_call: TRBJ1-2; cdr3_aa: CASSKGFGGQPHGYTF; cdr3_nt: TGTGCCAGCAGCAAAGGGTTCGGTGGGCAGCCACATGGCTACACCTTC
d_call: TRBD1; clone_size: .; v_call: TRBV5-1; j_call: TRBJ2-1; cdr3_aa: CASNSQGGLYNEQFF; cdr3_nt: TGCGCCAGCAACTCACAGGGGGGCCTCTACAATGAGCAGTTCTTC
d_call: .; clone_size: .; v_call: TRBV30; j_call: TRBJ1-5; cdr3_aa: CAWSRSKGPQHF; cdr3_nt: TGTGCCTGGAGCAGGTCCAAGGGGCCCCAGCATTTT
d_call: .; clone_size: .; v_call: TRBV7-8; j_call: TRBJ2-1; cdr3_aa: CASSFVQGEYRQFF; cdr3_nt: TGTGCCAGCAGCTTCGTGCAGGGTGAATATCGGCAGTTCTTC
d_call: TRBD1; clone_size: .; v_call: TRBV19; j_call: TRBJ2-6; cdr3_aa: CASSTRQGLSSGANVLTF; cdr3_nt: TGTGCCAGTAGTACTCGACAGGGTCTAAGCTCTGGGGCCAACGTCCTGACTTTC
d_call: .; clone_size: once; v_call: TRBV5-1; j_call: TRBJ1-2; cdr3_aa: CASSFGGAYGYTF; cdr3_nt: TGCGCCAGCAGCTTCGGTGGGGCCTATGGCTACACCTTC
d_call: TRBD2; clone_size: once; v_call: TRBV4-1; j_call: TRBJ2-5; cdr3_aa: CASSQDFAGGPQETQYF; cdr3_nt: TGCGCCAGCAGCCAAGACTTCGCGGGGGGCCCGCAAGAGACCCAGTACTTC
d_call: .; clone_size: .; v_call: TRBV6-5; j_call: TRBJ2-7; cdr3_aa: CASQGMHEQYF; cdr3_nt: TGTGCCAGCCAGGGTATGCACGAGCAGTACTTC
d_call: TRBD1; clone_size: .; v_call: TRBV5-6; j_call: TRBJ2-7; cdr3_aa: CASSLPGGSVYEQYF; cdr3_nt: TGTGCCAGCAGCTTGCCAGGGGGTAGTGTCTACGAGCAGTACTTC
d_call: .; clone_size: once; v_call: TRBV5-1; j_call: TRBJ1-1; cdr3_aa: CASSRGTEAFF; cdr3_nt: TGCGCCAGCAGCCGGGGGACTGAAGCTTTCTTT
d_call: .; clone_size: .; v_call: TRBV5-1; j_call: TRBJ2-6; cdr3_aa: CASSLADSGANVLTF; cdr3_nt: TGCGCCAGCAGCTTGGCGGACTCTGGGGCCAACGTCCTGACTTTC
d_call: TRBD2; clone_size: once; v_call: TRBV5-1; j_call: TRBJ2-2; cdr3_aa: CASSFGGVAPNTGELFF; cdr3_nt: TGCGCCAGCAGCTTCGGGGGGGTCGCTCCGAACACCGGGGAGCTGTTTTTT